The clone carrying this T cell receptor beta chain came up a few times. Clones were read by immunoSEQ multiplex PCR, and TCRdb kept only the in-frame ones, dropping some. This table has roughly 80,000 clones, roughly 95% appearing once. The sample originates from a study of technical replicates of blood from several donors. Germline loops: CDR1 SNHLY, CDR2 FYNNEI. With 8 bases removed from V and 5 bases from J, the gap between germline ends came to 22 bases. CDR3 length: 15 residues. The genes are TRBV2 and TRBJ2-7; possibly TRBD2 for D (6 bases). The clonotype originates from a human donor in good health. What was sequenced was T cells isolated from PBMCs. The CDR3 here is CASSASGLTRHEQYF. Here the CDR3 DNA reads TGTGCCAGCTCCGCCTCGGGACTCACTCGGCACGAGCAGTACTTC.